This T cell receptor beta chain derives from a study of T-cell reconstitution after alpha-beta-depleted transplantation in children. Preparation of the TCRbeta library was carried out with unique molecular identifiers. TCRdb re-derived calls from the PCR reads in MiXCR, one entry per CDR3 protein. The sample records roughly 500,000 distinct CDR3 sequences, about 12% being singletons. In its sample, this clonotype was seen a few times. Germline lookup yields CDR1 SGDLS and CDR2 YYNGEE. V lost 4 bases and J lost 8, with 17 bases in between. The CDR3 spans 14 residues. The chain uses TRBV9 and TRBJ2-3, with a tentative D call TRBD2 (6 bases). The sequence came from a human donor who donated a stem cell graft to a child with combined immunodeficiency. Material: PBMCs from the stem cell graft donor, obtained from the stem cell graft. The CDR3 protein is CASSPSGGIGTQYF. The CDR3 nucleotides read TGTGCCAGCAGCCCCTCCGGCGGGATAGGTACGCAGTATTTT.